The 16 T cell receptor beta chains given below trace back to one sample, sequenced in a study of T-cell memory formation after mild COVID-19 (dated by TCRdb to the early 2020s). Receptors were amplified or captured by 5' RACE. TCRdb lists the instrument as Illumina NovaSeq 6000. TCRdb passed the public sequencing reads through fastp at Q25 and MiXCR, retaining productive beta sequences. Each record represents a unique CDR3 protein, reported with the most common genes and DNA among its rows. The table for this sample lists around 150,000 distinct CDR3 sequences; approximately 15% of them were counted only once. The ten largest clones represent 12% to 15% of the sample. What was sequenced was PBMCs or a T cell subset sorted from them (not recorded which). The receptors shown here come from an adult woman who had mild COVID-19 (a few samples of this study predate the infection). The sample titles of this study are shuffled in the database, so cell type and time point are left out; the donor was told from shared clones.

This clonotype appeared once. The chain couples TRBV18 to TRBJ1-1; D possibly corresponds to TRBD1 (5 bases). This CDR3 has 15 amino acids. The germline gives CDR1 KGHSH, CDR2 LQKENI. The V and J ends lost 2 bases and 1 base respectively, with 11 bases between them. CDR3 sequence reads: CASSPVGHQNTEAFF. For the CDR3, the DNA is TGTGCCAGCTCACCAGTCGGACACCAGAACACTGAAGCTTTCTTT.

The chain's CDR3 is CASSPRGGSQGSYNEQFF. The CDR3 coding sequence is TGTGCCAGCAGCCCCCGAGGTGGTAGCCAGGGTTCCTACAATGAGCAGTTCTTC. The V and J genes are TRBV7-9 and TRBJ2-1; weak D call: TRBD1 (5 bases). V dropped 5 bases and J dropped 1 base, with 21 bases sitting between them. The CDR3 runs to 18 residues. CDR1 is SEHNR and CDR2 is FQNEAQ in the germline V gene (reference sequence).

This clonotype was picked up a small number of times. The rearrangement joins TRBV30 to TRBJ2-2, with D possibly being TRBD2 (6 bases). V shed 4 bases and J shed 8 bases, with 35 bases lying between them. Germline CDR1 GTSNPN, CDR2 SVGIG (reference sequence). The CDR3 runs to 20 residues. In nucleotides, the CDR3 is TGTGCCTGGAACGGAGGGATTTGGAAATGGGGACCGCCAAGGAGTGGGGAGCTGTTTTTT. Translated, it gives CAWNGGIWKWGPPRSGELFF.

This clonotype has a handful of counts. CDR3 residues: CASKSSGGSEYYGYTF. CDR3 nucleotides: TGTGCCAGCAAAAGTTCAGGGGGCTCAGAATACTATGGCTACACCTTC. The J gene is TRBJ1-2, the V gene TRBV12-3 or TRBV12-4; 8 bases align to TRBD1. The V gene end was trimmed by 7 bases and the J gene end by 3 bases; junction bases not matched to a gene: 13. This CDR3 contains 16 residues.

This clonotype was observed a few times. This chain links TRBV5-1 with TRBJ2-1; D may be TRBD1 (5 bases). Germline V gives CDR1 SGHRS, CDR2 YFSETQ. V lost 1 base to trimming and J lost 9 bases, with 11 bases between them. This CDR3 is 13 amino acids long. The CDR3 is CASSLKGPGEQFF. The CDR3 nucleotides read TGCGCCAGCAGCTTGAAGGGGCCGGGTGAGCAGTTCTTC.

This clonotype was seen many times. This rearrangement joins TRBV12-3 or TRBV12-4 to TRBJ2-3, with 11 bases that match TRBD2. This CDR3 region has 19 residues. Trimming cost V 4 bases and J 0 bases; bases outside gene matches: 12. The CDR3 nucleotides are TGTGCCAGCAGTTACGTAGCGGGGGGGAATACAACTAGCACAGATACGCAGTATTTT. This gives the protein CASSYVAGGNTTSTDTQYF.

V is TRBV3-1 and J is TRBJ2-5, with D possibly being TRBD2 (5 bases). This CDR3 region has 17 residues. The germline CDR1 and CDR2 sequences are LGHDT and YNNKEL (reference sequence). Trimming left V 0 bases short and J 6 bases short, with 20 bases between. CDR3 coding DNA: TGTGCCAGCAGCCAAGATGAAGGACTCCGGGGATCGAAGACCCAGTACTTC. Translated, it gives CASSQDEGLRGSKTQYF.

This chain joins TRBV9 and TRBJ2-2, with 12 bases aligning to TRBD1. Looked up from germline, CDR1 is SGDLS and CDR2 is YYNGEE. This CDR3 is 15 amino acids long. After removal of 2 bases from V and 7 bases from J, the junction contained 3 bases not matched to a gene. The CDR3 nucleotides are TGTGCCAGCAGCGTTGGGACAGGGGGCAACGGGGAGCTGTTTTTT. Translated: CASSVGTGGNGELFF.

This clonotype was detected a few times. This chain connects TRBV4-1 to TRBJ2-7; a weak D match, TRBD2 (6 bases). The CDR3 totals 16 residues. Germline lookup yields CDR1 MGHRA and CDR2 YSYEKL. The V gene lost 3 bases and the J gene lost 2 bases, with 17 bases spanning the gap. This CDR3 reads CASSQIGGSQTYEQYF. The CDR3 region has the DNA TGCGCCAGCAGCCAGATCGGGGGTAGTCAGACCTACGAGCAGTACTTC.

This chain links TRBV12-3 or TRBV12-4 with TRBJ2-3; 10 positions agree with TRBD2. V lost 6 bases, J lost 5 bases, and 8 bases stayed unmatched. CDR3 length: 15 amino acids. CDR3 protein: CASSELAGVGDTQYF. The CDR3 DNA follows: TGTGCCAGCAGCGAGCTAGCGGGAGTGGGAGATACGCAGTATTTT.

The chain joins TRBV28 to TRBJ2-7; possible D gene TRBD1, 5 bases. V was trimmed by 8 bases and J by 4 bases, leaving 15 bases between them. The CDR3 sequence is 13 residues long. Germline V gene sequence: CDR1 MDHEN, CDR2 SYDVKM. CDR3 nucleotides: TGTGCCAGCTTCTCTCGACAGCCTTACGAGCAGTACTTC. As protein: CASFSRQPYEQYF.

This clonotype was seen only a few times. The chain carries TRBV7-9 and TRBJ2-2; 7 bases are a match to TRBD1. The CDR3 has 16 residues. V trimming: 6 bases; J trimming: 0 bases; junction bases outside the gene matches: 7. The V gene's germline CDR1 is SEHNR and CDR2 FQNEAQ (reference sequence). This CDR3 reads CASRKNRGTNTGELFF. The CDR3, as DNA: TGTGCCAGCAGGAAAAACAGGGGTACGAACACCGGGGAGCTGTTTTTT.

The table lists this clonotype with a few counts. This chain links TRBV7-3 with TRBJ1-1; a weak D match, TRBD1 (6 bases). Germline CDR1 is SGHTA and CDR2 is FQGTGA. There are 15 residues in the CDR3. Between the trimmed V and J ends, which lost 2 bases and 1 base, there was a span of 11 bases. The CDR3 DNA is TGTGCCAGCAGCTTACTCGGGGGCTCGAACACTGAAGCTTTCTTT. Translated, it gives CASSLLGGSNTEAFF.

This clonotype was observed a handful of times. The chain links TRBV7-2 to TRBJ2-6; D not resolved. This CDR3 has 14 amino acids. V shed 3 bases and J shed 1 base, with 4 bases lying between them. Looked up from germline, CDR1 is SGHTA and CDR2 is FQGNSA. CDR3 residues: CASSFISGANVLTF. The CDR3 DNA follows: TGTGCCAGCAGCTTTATTTCTGGGGCCAACGTCCTGACTTTC.

This chain uses TRBV14 with TRBJ2-7; D gene ambiguous. Deletions cut 4 bases from V and 4 bases from J, with 8 bases between. CDR1 is SGHDN and CDR2 is FVKESK in the germline V gene. This CDR3 comprises 12 residues. CDR3 DNA: TGTGCCAGCAGCCCCACCTTTTACGAGCAGTACTTC. Translating gives CASSPTFYEQYF.

There are a few counts of this clonotype. The chain is built from TRBV20-1 and TRBJ2-1, with unresolved D. CDR3 length: 9 amino acids. V lost 3 bases and J lost 10, with 4 bases in between. Germline values: CDR1 DFQATT, CDR2 SNEGSKA (reference sequence). CDR3 nucleotide sequence: TGCAGTGCTAGTAAGGAGCAGTTCTTC. Amino acid sequence: CSASKEQFF.